Described below is a single T cell receptor (beta chain) sequence and its context. Its antigen remains unidentified. The record has no base qualities; no much larger clone is one base away. The time point label, as the study defines it: individuals recovered from natural SARS-CoV-2 infection. The sample is drawn from a study of Ad26.COV2.S vaccination and SARS-CoV-2 variants (dated by TCRdb to the early 2020s). Study-wide context: TCRbeta repertoire sequencing was used to assess the specificity and breadth of SARS-CoV-2-reactive T cell receptors after Ad26.COV2.S vaccination. The TCR-sequenced set comprised roughly 30 samples: some 20 Ad26.COV2.S vaccine recipients, 5 placebo recipients and 8 SARS-CoV-2 convalescent individuals.

The immunoSEQ Assay was the method used to sequence TCRbeta CDR3 regions. After extraction, genomic DNA underwent amplification by bias-controlled multiplex PCR, followed by high-throughput sequencing. As for the original processing: Collapsing and filtering of sequences were performed to quantify the absolute abundance of each unique TCRbeta CDR3 region. T cell fraction was estimated by normalizing TCRbeta template counts to usable DNA, which was measured by amplifying reference genes present in all nucleated cells. Repertoire TCRs were annotated as SARS-CoV-2-specific by exact matching of V gene, CDR3 amino acid sequence and J gene to a known reactive TCR set. The reference SARS-CoV-2 TCR set was obtained from MIRA and was filtered for enrichment in COVID-19-positive ImmuneCODE repertoires, whereby public or cross-reactive TCRs were removed. Based on the MIRA antigens, annotated TCRs were further analysed at the level of specific ORF or position within ORF. Depth was the summed frequency of annotated unique rearrangements, while breadth was defined as annotated unique rearrangements over total unique productive rearrangements. Group comparisons of TCR breadth used two-sided Wilcoxon rank-sum tests. TCRdb's version of the immuneACCESS table is confined to in-frame rearrangements and falls short of the full clone set. An unresolved V gene accounts for under half of the shortfall where checked; the remainder is of unknown origin. Clonal size and the V and J genes are those of that table, whereas D and trimming came from the DNA. The sample profile shows over 130,000 clones; approximately 90% of them were found once. The ten biggest clones cover 4% to 6% of the sample.

As encoded in the germline V gene (reference sequence), CDR1 is LNHNV while CDR2 is YYDKDF. Trimming removed 3 bases from V and 5 bases from J, leaving 13 bases between the germline ends. The CDR3, from cysteine to phenylalanine, totals 15 residues. Just CDR3 DNA is preserved here, 45 bases in frame from base 1. Broader findings and caveats from the paper: The authors noted that the TCR breadth and depth analyses may have underestimated total T cell responses. After vaccination, substantial breadth of spike-specific CD8+ and CD4+ T cell responses was reported. Spike-specific TCR breadth was higher in Ad26.COV2.S recipients than in placebo recipients (P = 0.0014). Non-spike TCR breadth was comparable between vaccine and placebo recipients, consistent with the vaccine containing only spike.

The TCR was taken from a human donor who had recovered from COVID-19. The material sequenced was peripheral blood, taken after recovery from COVID-19. The rearranged segments are TRBV15 and TRBJ2-2; perhaps TRBD1 is the D gene, with 8 bases matching. The DNA sequence is TGTGCCACCAGCAGGGACAGGGAGGGGACCGGGGAGCTGTTTTTT. Translated, this gives CATSRDREGTGELFF.